This T cell receptor (beta chain) was observed in a study of T cell responses to AZD1222 COVID-19 vaccine (dated by TCRdb to the early 2020s). Concerning the study at large: AZD1222 recipients with second doses at about 4 weeks or about 12 weeks were pooled, because spike-specific TCR depth and breadth did not differ between schedules. A total of approximately 250 trial participants underwent TCR sequencing, of whom around 210 had received two doses of AZD1222 and 26 had received two doses of the MenACWY control vaccine. Trial participants were enrolled by age into subgroups of 18-55, 56-69 and 70-plus years, and around 140, 26 and 57 TCR-sequenced participants, respectively, were included in these subgroups.

The germline V gene supplies CDR1 MGHRA and CDR2 YSYEKL. V and J lose 4 bases and 2 bases, and a span of 12 bases separates them. Including cysteine and phenylalanine, the CDR3 has 15 amino acids. The read is trimmed to its CDR3 DNA, 45 bases read in frame from base 1. Overall results and qualifications from the work: A significant rise in spike-specific TCR breadth and depth was observed after two AZD1222 doses relative to day 0 and relative to MenACWY recipients. Participants were mostly white British and included more females than males, and it was suggested by the authors that clonal diversity may have been underestimated. The 56-69-year group was small, and its depth increase did not reach significance, likely because of low power. Conclusions about previously exposed vaccinees are limited because only a handful of AZD1222 recipients were SARS-CoV-2 seropositive at baseline. Reportedly, almost half of the unique spike-specific TCRs recognized epitopes lying outside the regions that are mutated in the B.1.351 and B.1.1.7 variants. CD4 TCRs associated with the vaccine covered the entire spike protein, and the dominant responses were in regions 160-218 and 743-854. Because no samples from the day 14 peak response were available, repertoires could be characterized only after the peak T cell response.

A word on this clone: Its antigen is not yet known. The sample holds no much larger clone one base away, and base qualities are not on file.

The CDR3 regions of human TCRbeta chains were analyzed by immunosequencing. As for how the authors treated the data: TCRs in the repertoires were compared against a reference library of SARS-CoV-2-specific TCRs that had been generated with the MIRA antigen-specificity platform. Breadth meant the fraction of unique TCRs that were SARS-CoV-2-associated, whereas depth meant the fraction of total T cells that were SARS-CoV-2-associated. Using the MIRA data, each spike-specific TCR was assigned both to the spike region to which the TCR was reactive and to a CD4 or CD8 class. Log10-transformed breadth and depth values were compared by one-way ANOVA with Sidak's multiple comparisons tests. TCRdb carries this immuneACCESS record with in-frame sequences only. Its versions omit some clonotypes, under half of them owing to an unresolved V gene in the studies checked, with the rest unexplained. The DNA gave D and trimming, while V, J and clone size come from that table. Present in this sample are some 150,000 clones, more than 80% of which were seen just once. The ten largest clones capture approximately 3.1% of the sample.

The time point label of this sample denotes: baseline before first vaccination. Vaccinee samples were obtained from the UK trials COV001 and COV002, which included a single-blind randomized controlled phase 2/3 trial of AZD1222 (ChAdOx1 nCoV-19) in healthy adults. Trial participant PBMC samples were collected at day 0 and day 28 after the second dose for TCRbeta chain sequencing. The material was peripheral blood, obtained on day 0 of AZD1222 vaccination. The clonotype was recovered from an adult in good health. The sequence joins TRBV4-1 to TRBJ1-5; perhaps TRBD1 is the D gene, with 5 bases matching. The nucleotide sequence is TGCGCCAGCAGCCGGTACCCGGGGGGCAATCAGCCCCAGCATTTT. It encodes CASSRYPGGNQPQHF.